These 18 T cell receptor beta chains originate from one sample sequenced in a study of cytomegalovirus exposure and HLA in healthy donors (dated by TCRdb to 2017 to 2019). Library creation used the immunoSEQ multiplex PCR assay. A mixture of 60 forward primers for TCR Vbeta segments and 13 reverse primers for TCR Jbeta segments was used in the multiplex PCR. The source is immuneACCESS, and TCRdb retained only in-frame sequences with V and J called. Part of the clones is not carried over; for the studies checked, unresolved V genes explain less than half of this, and the remainder is unexplained. Recorded for this sample are about 150,000 clones; 65% to 90% of them occurred a single time. Clones ranked in the top ten supply roughly 2.9% of the sample. Sequences were obtained from PBMCs. The receptors were sampled from a woman aged 30 to 39 in good health and CMV-seronegative.

The chain joins TRBV5-1 to TRBJ2-3; D call uncertain. The CDR3 extends over 14 amino acids. The V end was cut by 2 bases, the J end by 1 base, with 8 bases between. Germline values: CDR1 SGHRS, CDR2 YFSETQ. CDR3 protein: CASSFEHRTDTQYF. The CDR3 region has the DNA TGCGCCAGCAGCTTCGAACATCGCACAGATACGCAGTATTTT.

The gene calls are TRBV18 and TRBJ2-7, with D possibly TRBD2 on 7 matching bases. The germline V gene has CDR1 KGHSH and CDR2 LQKENI. V shed 5 bases and J shed 5 bases, with 16 bases lying between them. CDR3 length: 14 residues. CDR3: CASSSKGGWDEQYF. Written as DNA, the CDR3 is TGTGCCAGCTCATCAAAGGGGGGGTGGGACGAGCAGTACTTC.

This chain links TRBV21-1 with TRBJ1-2. TRBV21-1 counts as a pseudogene. CDR3 length equals 15 residues. DNA of the CDR3: TGTGCCAGCAGCAAAAGGGGTCGCGGGACGGATGGCTACACCTTC. Translation: CASSKRGRGTDGYTF.

This chain links TRBV7-9 with TRBJ2-7; 7 bases align to TRBD2. The CDR3 extends over 16 amino acids. V trimming: 2 bases; J trimming: 3 bases; junction bases outside the gene matches: 10. In germline, CDR1 is SEHNR, CDR2 FQNEAQ (reference sequence). CDR3: CASSLPRSSGDYEQYF. CDR3 DNA: TGTGCCAGCAGCTTACCCAGGAGCAGCGGGGACTACGAGCAGTACTTC. The full variable domain, its missing parts supplied by reference TRBV7-9 and TRBJ2-7, is DTGVSQNPRHKITKRGQNVTFRCDPISEHNRLYWYRQTLGQGPEFLTYFQNEAQLEKSRLLSDRFSAERPKGSFSTLEIQRTEQGDSAMYLCASSLPRSSGDYEQYFGPGTRLTVT.

This chain links TRBV7-6 with TRBJ1-1; D is possibly TRBD1 (6 bases). V lost 1 base and J 3 bases, leaving 12 bases between the germline ends. The length of the CDR3 is 15 residues. The germline V gene encodes CDR1 SGHVS and CDR2 FNYEAQ. The CDR3 DNA follows: TGTGCCAGCAGCTTAGTTCCCAGGGGTGACACTGAAGCTTTCTTT. Translating it yields CASSLVPRGDTEAFF.

V is TRBV30 and J is TRBJ2-2; D uncertain. The CDR3 runs 13 residues. Germline V gene data show CDR1 as GTSNPN and CDR2 as SVGIG (reference sequence). Trimming took off 4 bases at V and 0 bases at J, with 6 bases between the two ends. CDR3 residues: CAWMNTNTGELFF. CDR3 nucleotides: TGTGCCTGGATGAACACGAACACCGGGGAGCTGTTTTTT.

This clone has just one count. The V and J genes are TRBV5-1 and TRBJ2-7; 8 nucleotides agree with TRBD2. The V segment lost 2 bases and the J segment 3 bases; nucleotides outside the gene matches: 4. CDR1 is SGHRS and CDR2 is YFSETQ in the germline V gene. CDR3 size: 14 residues. CDR3 nucleotide sequence: TGCGCCAGCAGCTTAAGCGGGAGTCTCTACGAGCAGTACTTC. Translating gives CASSLSGSLYEQYF.

The V gene is TRBV6-5, the J gene TRBJ2-7; D gene uncertain. The ends were cut back, 5 bases at V and 5 bases at J, with 13 bases in the middle. CDR1 and CDR2 from the germline V gene are MNHEY and SVGAGI. The CDR3 covers 13 residues. The CDR3 nucleotides read TGTGCCAGCAGTCGAGACCTGCGGAACGAGCAGTACTTC. Translated, it gives CASSRDLRNEQYF.

This chain uses TRBV6-4 with TRBJ2-2; 10 nucleotides agree with TRBD1. Per germline, CDR1 MRHNA and CDR2 SNTAGT. V shed 0 bases and J 6 bases; nucleotides not matched to a gene: 1. The CDR3 totals 15 residues. This CDR3 reads CASSDSGTGAGELFF. In nucleotides, the CDR3 is TGTGCCAGCAGTGACTCTGGGACAGGGGCCGGGGAGCTGTTTTTT.

The chain recombines TRBV2 with TRBJ2-2; a possible D gene is TRBD2 (5 bases). V dropped 8 bases and J dropped 7 bases, with 17 bases sitting between them. Per germline, CDR1 SNHLY and CDR2 FYNNEI. The CDR3 is 14 residues long. The CDR3 sequence: CASQSASFGGELFF. The CDR3 DNA reads as TGTGCCAGCCAATCCGCTAGCTTTGGCGGGGAGCTGTTTTTT.

V usage is TRBV6-6 and J usage is TRBJ2-1; TRBD1 is a possible D gene (6 bases). This CDR3 contains 15 residues. In germline, CDR1 is MNHNY, CDR2 SVGAGI (reference sequence). The germline V and J ends were trimmed by 7 bases and 6 bases, with 19 bases remaining between them. This CDR3 is CASNLNRDTSNEQFF. The CDR3 nucleotides read TGTGCCAGCAACTTGAACCGGGACACAAGCAATGAGCAGTTCTTC.

Only one count was recorded for this clone. The gene calls are TRBV5-6 and TRBJ2-1, with 7 bases identical to TRBD1. CDR1 SGHDT and CDR2 YYEEEE come from the germline V gene. V lost 4 bases and J lost 9; bases outside the gene matches: 10. This CDR3 comprises 14 residues. The CDR3 is CASSPTGLGAEQFF. The CDR3 nucleotides read TGTGCCAGCAGCCCGACAGGGCTTGGGGCTGAGCAGTTCTTC.

This clone has only one observation. This chain links TRBV19 with TRBJ2-3; 8 bases fit TRBD1. CDR1 and CDR2 from the germline V gene are LNHDA and SQIVND (reference sequence). J gave up 6 bases and V 5 bases, and 4 bases lay outside the gene matches. The CDR3 consists of 13 residues. The CDR3 nucleotides read TGTGCCAGTAGTGTCAGGGGGCCCGATACGCAGTATTTT. As protein: CASSVRGPDTQYF.

The chain has TRBV2 and TRBJ1-6, with D perhaps TRBD1 (6 bases). Per the germline V gene, CDR1 is SNHLY and CDR2 is FYNNEI. V lost 1 base and J 11 bases, leaving 15 bases between the germline ends. The CDR3 runs to 15 residues. This chain's CDR3 is CASSEVRGFSAPLHF. DNA for the CDR3: TGTGCCAGCAGTGAAGTCAGGGGTTTTAGTGCACCCCTCCACTTT. Looking up the rest from reference TRBV2 and TRBJ1-6 gives the full variable domain: EPEVTQTPSHQVTQMGQEVILRCVPISNHLYFYWYRQILGQKVEFLVSFYNNEISEKSEIFDDQFSVERPDGSNFTLKIRSTKLEDSAMYFCASSEVRGFSAPLHFGNGTRLTVT.

This chain links TRBV19 with TRBJ1-2, with a tentative D call TRBD1 (6 bases). This CDR3 comprises 15 residues. CDR1 and CDR2 from the germline V gene are LNHDA and SQIVND (reference sequence). Trimming took 2 bases from V and 0 from J, leaving 10 bases between them. CDR3 loop: CASSIRQVANYGYTF. The CDR3 DNA is TGTGCCAGTAGTATAAGACAGGTTGCTAACTATGGCTACACCTTC.

As for this clone: Other DNA sequences in the sample encode the same CDR3. This chain links TRBV11-2 with TRBJ2-7; D is unclear. Looked up from germline, CDR1 is SGHAT and CDR2 is FQNNGV. V was trimmed by 1 base and J by 4 bases, leaving 5 bases between them. The CDR3 runs 12 residues. The CDR3 nucleotides read TGTGCCAGCAGCTTAGCGGGTTACGAGCAGTACTTC. Protein: CASSLAGYEQYF.

The CDR3 DNA follows: TGTGCCAGCCGAGGGCAGAACACCGGGGAGCTGTTTTTT. It is translated as CASRGQNTGELFF. The J gene is TRBJ2-2, the V gene TRBV7-3, with a tentative D call TRBD2 (5 bases). Between the trimmed V and J ends, which lost 8 bases and 1 base, there was a span of 8 bases. The germline CDR1 and CDR2 sequences are SGHTA and FQGTGA. This CDR3 spans 13 amino acids.

The V and J genes are TRBV7-6 and TRBJ2-3, with 8 bases lining up with TRBD2. The junction had 5 bases not matched to a gene; V was cut back by 5 bases and J by 1 base. Germline V gene sequence: CDR1 SGHVS, CDR2 FNYEAQ. This CDR3 contains 15 residues. In DNA form, the CDR3 reads TGTGCCAGCAGCGCAGCGGGAGCCGGCACAGATACGCAGTATTTT. Translating gives CASSAAGAGTDTQYF.